The 9 T cell receptor beta chains in this list originate from one sample, sequenced in a study of cytomegalovirus exposure and HLA in healthy donors. PCR used 60 Vbeta primers and 13 Jbeta primers. Assay: immunoSEQ multiplex PCR; the TCRdb copy retains only in-frame clones and omits some. The repertoire consists of around 110,000 clones, with 80% to 85% occurring once and the leading ten covering 2.1%. Sample: PBMCs. The origin of the receptors is a man aged 25 to 45 in good health and CMV-seronegative.

The chain has TRBV27 and TRBJ2-5; TRBD1 is a possible D gene (5 bases). Trimming cost V 4 bases and J 5 bases, with 20 bases left between them. The germline CDR1 and CDR2 sequences are MNHEY and SMNVEV (reference sequence). The CDR3 is 16 residues long. The CDR3 sequence: CASSSAARVYWETQYF. CDR3 sequence (DNA): TGTGCCAGCAGTTCCGCCGCCAGGGTCTACTGGGAGACCCAGTACTTC.

The chain is built from TRBV5-6 and TRBJ2-5, with D maybe TRBD1 (6 bases). The V gene's germline CDR1 is SGHDT and CDR2 YYEEEE. Deletions cut 4 bases from V and 5 bases from J, with 24 bases between. The length of the CDR3 is 17 residues. The CDR3 nucleotides are TGTGCCAGCAGCCCGCTGTCAGGGGCCGGAATTGGCGAGACCCAGTACTTC. Protein sequence: CASSPLSGAGIGETQYF.

The J gene is TRBJ2-3, the V gene TRBV9; possibly TRBD1 for D (6 bases). The CDR3 runs 15 residues. Trimming left V 7 bases short and J 0 bases short, with 15 bases between. Germline CDR1 reads SGDLS; CDR2 reads YYNGEE. Written as DNA, the CDR3 is TGTGCCAGCTCCTCAGGGGCTCCTAGCACAGATACGCAGTATTTT. Translation gives CASSSGAPSTDTQYF.

This rearrangement joins TRBV4-2 to TRBJ2-5; 10 bases fit TRBD2. Germline V lookup: CDR1 LGHNA, CDR2 YNFKEQ. The length of the CDR3 is 18 residues. The V gene end was trimmed by 0 bases and the J gene end by 4 bases; junction bases not matched to a gene: 11. The CDR3 spells CASSQDSVAGGRVETQYF. The CDR3 DNA sequence: TGTGCCAGCAGCCAAGATTCGGTAGCGGGGGGTAGAGTAGAGACCCAGTACTTC.

The chain couples TRBV19 to TRBJ2-3; 10 bases map to TRBD2. The germline V gene encodes CDR1 LNHDA and CDR2 SQIVND (reference sequence). The J segment lost 5 bases and the V segment lost 8 bases, leaving 4 bases of the junction unmatched. This CDR3 contains 13 residues. The DNA of the CDR3 is TGTGCCAGTCGGGTAGCGGGGGGAGATACGCAGTATTTT. This translates into CASRVAGGDTQYF.

This clone showed up just a few times. V gene TRBV5-1 combines with J gene TRBJ2-1, with D uncertain. With 0 bases removed from V and 6 bases from J, the gap between germline ends came to 4 bases. This CDR3 region has 12 residues. Germline CDR1 is SGHRS and CDR2 is YFSETQ. The CDR3 reads CASSLAFNEQFF. The CDR3, as DNA: TGCGCCAGCAGCTTGGCGTTCAATGAGCAGTTCTTC. Together with reference TRBV5-1 and TRBJ2-1, the CDR3 gives the full variable domain: KAGVTQTPRYLIKTRGQQVTLSCSPISGHRSVSWYQQTPGQGLQFLFEYFSETQRNKGNFPGRFSGRQFSNSRSEMNVSTLELGDSALYLCASSLAFNEQFFGPGTRLTVL.

The V call is TRBV19, the J call TRBJ2-7; 7 positions agree with TRBD2. Losses at the gene ends were 3 bases for V and 4 bases for J; bases not matched to a gene: 3. This CDR3 has 13 amino acids. CDR1 and CDR2 from the germline V gene are LNHDA and SQIVND (reference sequence). The CDR3 protein is CASSMGLPYEQYF. The CDR3 coding sequence is TGTGCCAGTAGTATGGGACTACCGTACGAGCAGTACTTC.

The chain has TRBV19 and TRBJ1-5; 7 bases line up with TRBD1. This CDR3 is 17 amino acids long. After removal of 6 bases from V and 0 bases from J, the junction contained 11 bases not matched to a gene. CDR1 is LNHDA, CDR2 SQIVND, per germline (reference sequence). CDR3 sequence reads: CASRPRTGPLSNQPQHF. As DNA, the CDR3 is TGTGCCAGTAGACCCCGGACAGGTCCCCTTAGCAATCAGCCCCAGCATTTT.

The count of this clone is one. The rearrangement joins TRBV5-1 to TRBJ2-1, with 10 bases identical to TRBD2. Germline CDR1 is SGHRS and CDR2 is YFSETQ. The CDR3 is 18 amino acids. V was pared by 4 bases and J by 0 bases, with 10 bases of the junction left unmatched. CDR3 region: CASSTDNPSGSSYNEQFF. For the CDR3, the DNA is TGCGCCAGCAGCACTGACAACCCTAGCGGGAGCTCCTACAATGAGCAGTTCTTC.